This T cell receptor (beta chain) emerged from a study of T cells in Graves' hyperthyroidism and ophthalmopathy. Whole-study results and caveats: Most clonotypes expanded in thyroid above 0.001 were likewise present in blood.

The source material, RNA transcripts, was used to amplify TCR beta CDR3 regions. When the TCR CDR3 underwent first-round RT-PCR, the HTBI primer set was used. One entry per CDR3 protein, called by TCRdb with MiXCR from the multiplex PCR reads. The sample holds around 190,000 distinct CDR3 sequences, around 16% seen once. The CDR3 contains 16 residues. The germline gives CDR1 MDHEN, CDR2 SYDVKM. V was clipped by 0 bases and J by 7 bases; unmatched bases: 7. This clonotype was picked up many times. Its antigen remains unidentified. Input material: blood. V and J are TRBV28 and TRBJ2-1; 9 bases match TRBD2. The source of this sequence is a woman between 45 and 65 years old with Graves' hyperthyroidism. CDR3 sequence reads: CASSLWGSGSGNEQFF. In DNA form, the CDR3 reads TGTGCCAGCAGTTTATGGGGTAGCGGGAGTGGGAATGAGCAGTTCTTC. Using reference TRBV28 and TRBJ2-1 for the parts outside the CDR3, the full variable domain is DVKVTQSSRYLVKRTGEKVFLECVQDMDHENMFWYRQDPGLGLRLIYFSYDVKMKEKGDIPEGYSVSREKKERFSLILESASTNQTSMYLCASSLWGSGSGNEQFFGPGTRLTVL.